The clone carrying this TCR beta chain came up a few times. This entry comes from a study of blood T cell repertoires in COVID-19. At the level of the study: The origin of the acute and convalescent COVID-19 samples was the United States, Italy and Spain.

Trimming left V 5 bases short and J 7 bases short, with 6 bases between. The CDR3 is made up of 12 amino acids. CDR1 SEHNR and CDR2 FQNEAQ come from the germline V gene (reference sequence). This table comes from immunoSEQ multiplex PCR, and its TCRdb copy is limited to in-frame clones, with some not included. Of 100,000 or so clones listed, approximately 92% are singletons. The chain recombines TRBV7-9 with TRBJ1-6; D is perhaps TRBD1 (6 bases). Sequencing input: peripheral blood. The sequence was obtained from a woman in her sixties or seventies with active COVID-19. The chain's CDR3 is CASSTGNSPLHF. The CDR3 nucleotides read TGTGCCAGCAGCACAGGGAATTCACCCCTCCACTTT.